The present entry profiles one T cell receptor beta chain with its context. This record comes from a study of blood T cell repertoires in COVID-19. As for the study in general: Acute-phase and convalescent COVID-19 samples originated in the United States, Italy and Spain. T cells, B-cell-depleted T cells, or PBMCs supplied cDNA or gDNA.

Original data processing: How many nucleated cells were present was estimated from reference gene primer amplification. Repertoires were generated with immunoSEQ multiplex PCR, while TCRdb's copy carries only in-frame clones and drops some. The V and J calls and the clone size are those of that table, but D and trimming were determined from the DNA. The sample records more than 45,000 clones, 70% to 90% being singletons. The source is an older woman with active COVID-19. The sequenced sample consisted of peripheral blood.

The CDR3 DNA follows: TGTGCCAGCAGCTTAGAGGGTGGCGGGCGTGAAAAACTGTTTTTT. Its protein product is CASSLEGGGREKLFF. The gene calls are TRBV7-8 and TRBJ1-4; D is unresolved. V lost 1 base to trimming and J lost 7 bases, with 13 bases between them. The CDR3 has 15 residues. Germline V lookup: CDR1 SGHVS, CDR2 FQNEAQ.